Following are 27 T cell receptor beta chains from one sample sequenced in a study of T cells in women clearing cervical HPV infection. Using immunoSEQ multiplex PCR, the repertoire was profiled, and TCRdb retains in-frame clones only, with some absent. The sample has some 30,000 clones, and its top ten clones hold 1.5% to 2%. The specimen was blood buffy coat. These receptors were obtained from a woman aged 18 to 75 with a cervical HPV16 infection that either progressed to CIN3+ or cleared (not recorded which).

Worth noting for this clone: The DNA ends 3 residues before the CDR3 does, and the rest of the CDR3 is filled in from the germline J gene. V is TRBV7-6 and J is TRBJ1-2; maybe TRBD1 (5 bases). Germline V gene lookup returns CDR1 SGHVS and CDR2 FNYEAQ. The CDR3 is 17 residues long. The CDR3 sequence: CASSPGTSGSSPNDYTF. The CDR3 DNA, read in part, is TGTGCCAGCAGCCCAGGGACTAGCGGGAGTTCACCCAATGAC.

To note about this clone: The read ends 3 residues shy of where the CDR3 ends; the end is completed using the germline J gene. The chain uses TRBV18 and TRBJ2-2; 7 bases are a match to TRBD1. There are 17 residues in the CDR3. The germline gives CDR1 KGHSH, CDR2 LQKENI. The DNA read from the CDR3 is TGTGCCAGCTCACCTTCGGGACAGCTCTCCTATAATTCACCG. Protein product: CASSPSGQLSYNSP. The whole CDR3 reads CASSPSGQLSYNSPLFF.

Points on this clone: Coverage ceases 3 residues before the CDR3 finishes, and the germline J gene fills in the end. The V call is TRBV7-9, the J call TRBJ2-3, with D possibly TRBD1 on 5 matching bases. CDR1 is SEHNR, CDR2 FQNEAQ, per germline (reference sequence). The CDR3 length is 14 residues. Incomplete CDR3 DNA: TGTGCCAGCAGCTTAGGTGCAGGGAAAGAGACG. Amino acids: CASSLGAGKET. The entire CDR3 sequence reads CASSLGAGKETQYF.

The CDR3 DNA, read in part, is TGCAGTGCAGAGACCGGGACAGGAGAATATGGC. Translation gives CSAETGTGEYG. The whole CDR3 is CSAETGTGEYGYTF. The chain combines TRBV20-1 with TRBJ1-2, with TRBD1 identical over 8 bases. Read sequence stops 3 residues before the CDR3 end, and the germline J gene provides the missing end. CDR1 and CDR2 (germline): DFQATT, SNEGSKA (reference sequence). V was pared by 6 bases and J by 5 bases, with 11 bases of the junction left unmatched. This CDR3 has 14 residues.

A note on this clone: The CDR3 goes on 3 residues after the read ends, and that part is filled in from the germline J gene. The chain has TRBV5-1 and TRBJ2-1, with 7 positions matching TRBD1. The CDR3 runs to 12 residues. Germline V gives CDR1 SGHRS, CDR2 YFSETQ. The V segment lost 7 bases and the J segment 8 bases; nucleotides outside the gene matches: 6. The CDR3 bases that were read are TGCGCCAGCGGGACAGCGAGTTATGAG. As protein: CASGTASYE. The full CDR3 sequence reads CASGTASYEQFF.

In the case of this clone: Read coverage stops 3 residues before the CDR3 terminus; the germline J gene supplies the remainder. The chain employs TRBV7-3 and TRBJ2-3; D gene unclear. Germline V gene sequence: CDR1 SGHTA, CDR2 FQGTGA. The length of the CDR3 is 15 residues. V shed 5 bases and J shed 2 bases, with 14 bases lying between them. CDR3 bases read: TGTGCCAGCAGCCCAAGGTTCTCCGACACAGATACG. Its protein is CASSPRFSDTDT. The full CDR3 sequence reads CASSPRFSDTDTQYF.

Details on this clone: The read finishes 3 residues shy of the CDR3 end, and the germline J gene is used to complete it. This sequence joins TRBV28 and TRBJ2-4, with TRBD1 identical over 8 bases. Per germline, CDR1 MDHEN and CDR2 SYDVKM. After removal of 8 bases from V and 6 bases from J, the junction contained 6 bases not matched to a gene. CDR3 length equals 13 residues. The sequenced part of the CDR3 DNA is TGTGCCAGCGTAGACAGGGGAATAAACATT. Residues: CASVDRGINI. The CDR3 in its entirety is CASVDRGINIQYF.

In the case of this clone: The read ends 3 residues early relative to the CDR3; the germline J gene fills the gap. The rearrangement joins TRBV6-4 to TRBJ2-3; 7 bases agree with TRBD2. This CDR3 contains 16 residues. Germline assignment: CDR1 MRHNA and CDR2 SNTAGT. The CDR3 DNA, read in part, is TGTGCCAGCAGAATGACTAGCCAACTCTTTGGAGAGACG. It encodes CASRMTSQLFGET. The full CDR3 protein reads CASRMTSQLFGETQYF.

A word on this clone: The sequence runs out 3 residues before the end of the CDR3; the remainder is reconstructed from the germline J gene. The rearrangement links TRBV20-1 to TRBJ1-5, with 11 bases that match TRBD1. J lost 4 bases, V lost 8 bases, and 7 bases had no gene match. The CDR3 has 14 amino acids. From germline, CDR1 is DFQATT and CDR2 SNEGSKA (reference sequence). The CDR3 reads CSSTGTGGNQPQHF. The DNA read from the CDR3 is TGCAGTAGTACCGGGACAGGGGGTAATCAGCCC.

The CDR3 protein is CASSRTSGRAGSYEQYF. The CDR3 bases that were read are TGTGCCAGCAGCCGGACTAGCGGGAGGGCCGGGTCCTACGAG. J is TRBJ2-7 and V is TRBV12-3 or TRBV12-4; 15 bases fit TRBD2. The CDR3 end falls 3 residues outside the read, so it is completed with the germline J gene. The CDR3 is made up of 17 amino acids. V was clipped by 6 bases and J by 1 base; unmatched bases: 7.

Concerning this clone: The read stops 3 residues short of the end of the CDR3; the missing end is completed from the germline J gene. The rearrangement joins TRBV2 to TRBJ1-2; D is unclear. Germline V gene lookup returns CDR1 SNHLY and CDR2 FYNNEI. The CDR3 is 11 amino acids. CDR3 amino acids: CASTSTYDYTF. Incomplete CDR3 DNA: TGTGCCAGCACTTCAACCTACGAC.

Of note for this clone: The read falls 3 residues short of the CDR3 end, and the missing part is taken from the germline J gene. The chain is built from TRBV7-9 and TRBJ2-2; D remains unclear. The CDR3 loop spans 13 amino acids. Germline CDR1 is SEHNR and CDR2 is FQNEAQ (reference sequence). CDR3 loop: CASSQDFDSPLFF. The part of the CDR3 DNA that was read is TGTGCCAGCAGCCAAGACTTTGATTCACCG.

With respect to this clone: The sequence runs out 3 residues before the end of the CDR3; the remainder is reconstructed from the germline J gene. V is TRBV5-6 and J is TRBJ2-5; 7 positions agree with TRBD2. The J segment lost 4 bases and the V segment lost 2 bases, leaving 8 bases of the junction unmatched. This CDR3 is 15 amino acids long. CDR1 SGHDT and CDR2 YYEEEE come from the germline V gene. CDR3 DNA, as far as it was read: TGTGCCAGCAGCTTCCGGACTAGGCGTCGAGAGACC. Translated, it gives CASSFRTRRRET. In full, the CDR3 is CASSFRTRRRETQYF.

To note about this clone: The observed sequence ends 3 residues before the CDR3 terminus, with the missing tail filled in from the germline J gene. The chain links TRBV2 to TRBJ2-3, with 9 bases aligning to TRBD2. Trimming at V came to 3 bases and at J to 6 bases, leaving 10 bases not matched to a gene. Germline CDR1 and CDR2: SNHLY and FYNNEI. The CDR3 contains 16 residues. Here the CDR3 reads CASSDSWREGQDTQYF. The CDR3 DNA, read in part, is TGTGCCAGCAGTGATTCCTGGCGGGAGGGCCAGGATACG. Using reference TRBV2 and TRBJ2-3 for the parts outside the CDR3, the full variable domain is EPEVTQTPSHQVTQMGQEVILRCVPISNHLYFYWYRQILGQKVEFLVSFYNNEISEKSEIFDDQFSVERPDGSNFTLKIRSTKLEDSAMYFCASSDSWREGQDTQYFGPGTRLTVL.

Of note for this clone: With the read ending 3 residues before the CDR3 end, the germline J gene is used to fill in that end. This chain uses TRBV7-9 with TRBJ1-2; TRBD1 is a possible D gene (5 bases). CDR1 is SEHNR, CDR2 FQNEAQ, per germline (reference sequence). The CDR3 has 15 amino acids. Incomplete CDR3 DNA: TGTGCCAGCAGCTTAGGCGGGGGACTCTCCTACGAC. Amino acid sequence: CASSLGGGLSYD. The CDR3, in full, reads CASSLGGGLSYDYTF. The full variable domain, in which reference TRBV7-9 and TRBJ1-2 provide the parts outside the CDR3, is DTGVSQNPRHKITKRGQNVTFRCDPISEHNRLYWYRQTLGQGPEFLTYFQNEAQLEKSRLLSDRFSAERPKGSFSTLEIQRTEQGDSAMYLCASSLGGGLSYDYTFGSGTRLTVV.

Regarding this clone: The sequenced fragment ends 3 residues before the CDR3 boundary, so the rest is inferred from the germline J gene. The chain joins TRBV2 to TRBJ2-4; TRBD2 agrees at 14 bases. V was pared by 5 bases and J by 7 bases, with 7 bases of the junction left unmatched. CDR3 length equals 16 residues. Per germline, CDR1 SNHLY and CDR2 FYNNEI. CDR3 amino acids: CASSWTSGRNVNIQYF. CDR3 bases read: TGTGCCAGCAGTTGGACTAGCGGGAGGAATGTGAACATT.

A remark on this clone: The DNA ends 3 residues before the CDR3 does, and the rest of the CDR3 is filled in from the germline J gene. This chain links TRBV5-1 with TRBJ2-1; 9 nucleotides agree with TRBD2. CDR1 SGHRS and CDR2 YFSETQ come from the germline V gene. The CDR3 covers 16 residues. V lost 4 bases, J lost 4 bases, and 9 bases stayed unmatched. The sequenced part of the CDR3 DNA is TGCGCCAGCAGCCTACGGACTAGCGAAGTATACAATGAG. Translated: CASSLRTSEVYNE. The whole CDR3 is CASSLRTSEVYNEQFF.

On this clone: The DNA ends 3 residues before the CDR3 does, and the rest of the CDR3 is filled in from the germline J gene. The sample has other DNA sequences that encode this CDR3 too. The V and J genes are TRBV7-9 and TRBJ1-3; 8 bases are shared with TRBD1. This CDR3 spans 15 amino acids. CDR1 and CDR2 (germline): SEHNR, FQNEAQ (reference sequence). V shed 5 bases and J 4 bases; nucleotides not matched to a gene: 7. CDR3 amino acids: CASSAQGAKGNTIYF. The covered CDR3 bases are TGTGCCAGCAGCGCCCAGGGGGCGAAAGGAAACACC.

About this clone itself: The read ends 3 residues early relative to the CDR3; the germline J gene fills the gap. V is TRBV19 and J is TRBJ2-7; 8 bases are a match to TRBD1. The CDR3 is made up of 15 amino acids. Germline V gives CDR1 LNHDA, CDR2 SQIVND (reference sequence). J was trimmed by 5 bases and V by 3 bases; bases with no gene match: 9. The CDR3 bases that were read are TGTGCCAGTAGTATGCCCAGGACAGGGAGAAACGAG. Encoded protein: CASSMPRTGRNE. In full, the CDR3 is CASSMPRTGRNEQYF. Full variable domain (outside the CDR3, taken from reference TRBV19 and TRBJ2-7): DGGITQSPKYLFRKEGQNVTLSCEQNLNHDAMYWYRQDPGQGLRLIYYSQIVNDFQKGDIAEGYSVSREKKESFPLTVTSAQKNPTAFYLCASSMPRTGRNEQYFGPGTRLTVT.

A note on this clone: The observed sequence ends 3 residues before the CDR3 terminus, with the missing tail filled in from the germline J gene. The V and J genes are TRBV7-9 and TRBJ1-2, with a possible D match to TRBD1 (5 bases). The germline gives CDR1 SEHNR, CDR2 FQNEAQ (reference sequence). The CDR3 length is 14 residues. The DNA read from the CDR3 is TGTGCCAGCAGCGAGCTAGCGGGGGTTCTCGAC. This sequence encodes CASSELAGVLD. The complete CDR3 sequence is CASSELAGVLDYTF.

The CDR3 sequence is CASSPMSFHSGANVLFF. The CDR3 DNA, read in part, is TGTGCCAGTAGTCCCATGAGCTTCCACTCTGGGGCCAACGTG. The chain has TRBV19 and TRBJ2-2; a weak D match, TRBD1 (5 bases). The read is 3 residues too short to cover the CDR3 end, so that end is filled in from the germline J gene. Germline values: CDR1 LNHDA, CDR2 SQIVND (reference sequence). The CDR3 sequence is 17 residues long.

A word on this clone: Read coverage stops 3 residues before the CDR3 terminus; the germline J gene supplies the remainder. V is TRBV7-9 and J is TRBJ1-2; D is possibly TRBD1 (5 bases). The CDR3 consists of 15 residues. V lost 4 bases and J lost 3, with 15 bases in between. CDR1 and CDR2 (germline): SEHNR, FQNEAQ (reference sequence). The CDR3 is CASSSGGPNDYGYTF. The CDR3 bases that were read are TGTGCCAGCAGCTCCGGGGGTCCTAACGACTATGGC.

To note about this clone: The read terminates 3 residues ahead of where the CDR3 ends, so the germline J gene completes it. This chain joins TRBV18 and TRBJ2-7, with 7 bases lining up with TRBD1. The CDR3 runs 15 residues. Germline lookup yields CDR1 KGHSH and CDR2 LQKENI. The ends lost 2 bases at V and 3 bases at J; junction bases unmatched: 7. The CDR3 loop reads CASSPKPGQNYEQYF. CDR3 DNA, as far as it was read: TGTGCCAGCTCACCAAAGCCGGGACAGAACTACGAG.

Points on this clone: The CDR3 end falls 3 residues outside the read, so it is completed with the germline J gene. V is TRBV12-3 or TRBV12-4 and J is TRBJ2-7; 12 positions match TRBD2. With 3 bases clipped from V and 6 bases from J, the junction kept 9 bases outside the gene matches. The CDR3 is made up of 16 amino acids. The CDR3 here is CASSFSSGRASGEQYF. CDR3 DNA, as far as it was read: TGTGCCAGCAGTTTTTCTAGCGGGAGGGCCTCTGGCGAG.

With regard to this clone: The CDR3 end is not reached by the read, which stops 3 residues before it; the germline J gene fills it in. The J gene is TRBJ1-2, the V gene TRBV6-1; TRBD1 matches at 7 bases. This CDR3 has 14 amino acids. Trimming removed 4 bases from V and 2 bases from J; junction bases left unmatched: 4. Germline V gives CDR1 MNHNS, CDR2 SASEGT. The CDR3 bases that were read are TGTGCCAGCAGTGCCAAACAGGGGAACTATGGC. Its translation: CASSAKQGNYG. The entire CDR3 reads CASSAKQGNYGYTF.

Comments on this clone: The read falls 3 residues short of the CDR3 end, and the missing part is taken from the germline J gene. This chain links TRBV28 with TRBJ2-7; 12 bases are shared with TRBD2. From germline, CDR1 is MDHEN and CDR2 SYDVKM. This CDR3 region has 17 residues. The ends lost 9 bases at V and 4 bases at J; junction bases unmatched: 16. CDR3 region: CASKAPIGTSGRYEQYF. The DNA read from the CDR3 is TGTGCCAGTAAAGCCCCTATAGGGACTAGCGGGCGGTACGAG.

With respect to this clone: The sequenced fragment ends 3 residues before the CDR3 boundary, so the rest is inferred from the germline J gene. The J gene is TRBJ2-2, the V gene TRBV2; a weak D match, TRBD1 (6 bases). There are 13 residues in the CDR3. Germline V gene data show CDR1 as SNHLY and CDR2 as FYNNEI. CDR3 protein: CASTRGPNEKLFF. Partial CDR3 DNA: TGTGCCAGCACCAGGGGCCCTAATGAAAAG.